This TCR beta chain came from a study of CXCR3-negative and CXCR3-positive naive CD8 T cells (dated by TCRdb to the late 2010s). Some background on the complete study: About 150 million TRB reads were obtained in total, roughly 1.5 +/- 0.3 million reads per library. Diversity and physicochemical repertoire analyses covered approximately 10 donors pooled from two independent experiments. Naive subsets from about five donors and memory cells from 3 donors were included in the TRBV-TRBJ cluster analysis.

Overall study outcomes, separate from this receptor: Both naive subsets had comparably high repertoire diversity, while memory CD8+ T cells had much lower repertoire diversity. Freshly isolated PBMCs were used for most assays because CXCR3 expression went down partially after cryopreservation. TRB CDR3s from CXCR3-positive naive cells showed higher hydrophobicity (lower Kidera factor 4), lower energy, and higher strength and volume indices than CXCR3-negative naive cells. Similar TRBV-TRBJ usage was shown by naive CXCR3-negative and CXCR3-positive cells from the same donor, whereas distinct patterns were shown by memory cells. Surface CD5, linked to self-reactivity in mice, was comparable between naive subsets; TCR interaction strength was therefore also inferred from TRB CDR3 physicochemical properties.

The CDR3 spans 11 residues, from the cysteine through the phenylalanine. The nucleotide record is missing. Looking up the germline V gene yields CDR1 SQVTM and CDR2 ANQGSEA. For every CD8+ T cell subset, over 250,000 cells were flow-sorted straight into RLT lysis buffer, and each subset was sorted in triplicate. To exclude memory contaminants, naive CD8+ T cells were stringently defined as CD45RO-CCR7+CD27+CD95-. Standard density gradient centrifugation was used to isolate peripheral blood mononuclear cells from buffy coats. A FACSAria III was used to flow-sort naive CXCR3-negative and CXCR3-positive CD8+ T cells. Total RNA was extracted from sorted cells using an RNeasy Mini Kit. The sequencer listed for this sample is NextSeq 550. The Human TCR Profiling Kit (MiLaboratory) was used to prepare UMI-labeled 5' RACE TRB cDNA libraries. The full amount of extracted RNA was used for cDNA synthesis, and the full amount of resulting cDNA was used for PCR amplification. Libraries were prepared in parallel with an identical number of PCR cycles. For the original study's pipeline: About 50,000 +/- 9,200 unique UMI-labeled TRB cDNA molecules per library were extracted with MIGEC and MiXCR, with at least two reads per UMI required. On average, roughly 40,000 +/- 10,000 functional in-frame TRB CDR3 nucleotide clonotypes lacking stop codons were found per library. After downsampling to 5000 UMI-labeled TRB molecules per sample, diversity metrics such as normalized Shannon-Wiener and Chao1 were calculated in VDJtools. VDJtools computed clonotype-size-weighted physicochemical properties of the central five CDR3 residues: interaction energy, strength, volume and Kidera factor 4. TCRdb reprocessed the raw reads; every CDR3 protein sequence is a single record, and DNA is not supplied. TCRdb, not the original authors, processed these V and J calls. The sample table gives 55,000 to 65,000 distinct CDR3 sequences. The ten top clones hold about 4.5% of the sample.

With respect to this clonotype: Its antigen is still unknown.

The receptor was isolated from a human donor in good health. Some clones in this sample may be carry-over from other donors' samples. The sample consisted of naive CXCR3- CD8+ T cells from blood. The label giving this sample's cell subset or site can be read as: CD45RO-CCR7+CD27+CD95- naive CD8+ T cells lacking CXCR3 (TNR3-). The chain links TRBV29-1 with TRBJ2-7; no DNA is available, so the TRBD1 call from TCRdb remains unchecked. The CDR3 loop reads CSVRQPREQYF.